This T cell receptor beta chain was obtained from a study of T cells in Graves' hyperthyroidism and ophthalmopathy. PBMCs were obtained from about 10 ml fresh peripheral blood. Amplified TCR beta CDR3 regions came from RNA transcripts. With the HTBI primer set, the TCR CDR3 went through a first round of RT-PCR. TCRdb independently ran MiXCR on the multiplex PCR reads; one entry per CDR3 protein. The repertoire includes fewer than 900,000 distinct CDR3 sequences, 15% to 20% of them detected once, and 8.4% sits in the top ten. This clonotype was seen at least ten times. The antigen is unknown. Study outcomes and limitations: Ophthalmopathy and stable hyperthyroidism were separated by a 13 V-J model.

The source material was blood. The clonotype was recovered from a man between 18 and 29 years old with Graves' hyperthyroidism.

As DNA, the CDR3 is TGTGCCAGCAGTTACTTACAGGGAGTGAAGAGCAATCAGCCCCAGCATTTT. As protein: CASSYLQGVKSNQPQHF. The rearrangement joins TRBV27 to TRBJ1-5; possibly TRBD1 for D (6 bases). V was shortened by 4 bases and J by 1 base, with 17 bases between the two germline ends. This CDR3 has 17 amino acids. CDR1 is MNHEY and CDR2 is SMNVEV in the germline V gene (reference sequence).